This passage covers 3 T cell receptor beta chains from one sample sequenced in a study of type 1 regulatory T cells. Study-level results: Compared with non-Tr1 cells, Tr1 cells showed a narrower TCR repertoire.

One entry per CDR3 protein, called by TCRdb with MiXCR from the reads. The sample consists of about 69,000 distinct CDR3 sequences, 20% to 25% of them appearing once. These receptors' targets are unknown. Sequencing was done on a sample of cultured type 1 regulatory T (Tr1) cells, either the whole culture or a sorted fraction (not recorded which). These receptors originate from a human donor in good health.

The chain combines TRBV4-2 with TRBJ2-5, with D tentatively TRBD2 (6 bases). Germline V CDR1 and CDR2: LGHNA, YNFKEQ. V was shortened by 4 bases and J by 2 bases, with 14 bases between the two germline ends. There are 15 residues in the CDR3. CDR3 residues: CASSPSELAQETQYF. In DNA form, the CDR3 reads TGTGCCAGCAGCCCCTCTGAACTAGCTCAAGAGACCCAGTACTTC.

The CDR3 loop is CASSFELLTGELFF. In DNA, the CDR3 is TGTGCCAGCAGCTTCGAACTACTGACCGGGGAGCTGTTTTTT. The chain links TRBV7-8 to TRBJ2-2; D ambiguous. This CDR3 is built from 14 residues. Germline-derived CDR1 and CDR2 are SGHVS and FQNEAQ. V lost 3 bases and J 5 bases, leaving 10 bases between the germline ends.

In its sample, this clonotype was seen a few times. The J gene is TRBJ2-3, the V gene TRBV20-1, with no clear D. The CDR3 length is 14 residues. CDR1 and CDR2 from the germline V gene are DFQATT and SNEGSKA (reference sequence). Trimming took 0 bases from V and 0 from J, leaving 7 bases between them. CDR3 loop: CSARDGRSTDTQYF. The CDR3 DNA reads TGCAGTGCTAGAGACGGGCGGAGCACAGATACGCAGTATTTT.